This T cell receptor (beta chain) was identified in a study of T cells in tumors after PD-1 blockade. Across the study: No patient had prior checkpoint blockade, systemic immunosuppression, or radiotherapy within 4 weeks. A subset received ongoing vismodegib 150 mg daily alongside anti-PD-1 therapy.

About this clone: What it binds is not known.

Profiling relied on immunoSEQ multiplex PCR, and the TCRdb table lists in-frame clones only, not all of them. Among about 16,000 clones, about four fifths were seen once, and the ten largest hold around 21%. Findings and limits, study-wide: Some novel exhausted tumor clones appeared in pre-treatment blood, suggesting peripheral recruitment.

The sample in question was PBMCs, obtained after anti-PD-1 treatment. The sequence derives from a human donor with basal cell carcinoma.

In nucleotides, the CDR3 is TGTGCCAGCAGCTCTCGCATGGGGAACACTGAAGCTTTCTTT. It is translated as CASSSRMGNTEAFF. The genes are TRBV7-2 and TRBJ1-1; D uncertain. The germline CDR1 and CDR2 sequences are SGHTA and FQGNSA. The CDR3 runs to 14 residues. V was cut by 4 bases and J by 1 base, with 10 bases left in between.